The 19 T cell receptor beta chains below were found in one sample sequenced in a study of blood T cell repertoires in COVID-19. Sequenced by immunoSEQ multiplex PCR; TCRdb stores in-frame clones only, minus some. This sample has approximately 390,000 clones, with 80% to 90% found just once. The sample comprised PBMCs or T cells enriched from blood (not recorded which). The receptor source for this set is a woman aged 50 to 65 who had recovered from COVID-19.

The chain employs TRBV2 and TRBJ1-5; possible D gene TRBD1, 6 bases. Germline CDR1 and CDR2: SNHLY and FYNNEI. Trimming left V 5 bases short and J 6 bases short, with 17 bases between. The CDR3 sequence is 15 residues long. This chain's CDR3 is CASSTRTAQGQPQHF. The CDR3 DNA reads TGTGCCAGCAGTACCAGGACAGCCCAAGGTCAGCCCCAGCATTTT.

This chain joins TRBV29-1 and TRBJ2-3; TRBD1 agrees at 8 bases. Per germline, CDR1 SQVTM and CDR2 ANQGSEA. The CDR3 runs to 14 residues. Unmatched junction bases numbered 6, after V lost 3 bases and J lost 4 bases. CDR3 DNA sequence: TGCAGCGTTGAGTCGGACAGGGTGGCAGATACGCAGTATTTT. Translating gives CSVESDRVADTQYF.

This rearrangement joins TRBV5-8 to TRBJ2-5; maybe TRBD2 (5 bases). The V and J ends lost 0 bases and 5 bases respectively, with 17 bases between them. The CDR3 spans 16 residues. Looked up from germline, CDR1 is SGHTS and CDR2 is YDEGEE. The CDR3 spells CASSLAVLGMPETQYF. CDR3 DNA sequence: TGTGCCAGCAGCTTGGCGGTACTCGGGATGCCGGAGACCCAGTACTTC.

The V call is TRBV6-2 or TRBV6-3, the J call TRBJ2-7; 7 bases fit TRBD2. The CDR3 sequence is 15 residues long. The V gene's germline CDR1 is MNHEY and CDR2 SVGEGT. J was trimmed by 3 bases and V by 0 bases; bases with no gene match: 5. CDR3 nucleotides: TGTGCCAGCAGTTACTCGGTGCGGGAGATCTACGAGCAGTACTTC. The encoded protein is CASSYSVREIYEQYF.

Turning to this clone: Additional DNA sequences in this sample encode the identical CDR3. The chain couples TRBV3-1 (or the pseudogene TRBV3-2) to TRBJ2-7; 7 bases align to TRBD2. From germline, CDR1 is LGHDT and CDR2 YNNKEL (reference sequence). The trim removed 4 bases at V and 0 bases at J, leaving 9 bases unmatched. The CDR3 extends over 16 amino acids. The DNA for the CDR3 is TGTGCCAGCAGCCGATTAGCGGGCGGAAGCTCCTACGAGCAGTACTTC. Translating gives CASSRLAGGSSYEQYF.

The chain is built from TRBV28 and TRBJ1-2, with unresolved D. In germline, CDR1 is MDHEN, CDR2 SYDVKM. Trimming took off 1 base at V and 4 bases at J, with 10 bases between the two ends. This CDR3 contains 14 residues. The CDR3 is CASSLYEEIYGYTF. The CDR3 nucleotides are TGTGCCAGCAGTTTATATGAGGAGATCTATGGCTACACCTTC.

The chain couples TRBV6-2 or TRBV6-3 to TRBJ2-1; 13 bases agree with TRBD2. J was trimmed by 9 bases and V by 4 bases; bases with no gene match: 6. This CDR3 is 15 amino acids long. Per the germline V gene, CDR1 is MNHEY and CDR2 is SVGEGT. The CDR3 region has the DNA TGTGCCAGCAGTTGGGGACTAGCGGGGCAGGGTGAGCAGTTCTTC. This sequence encodes CASSWGLAGQGEQFF.

The chain uses TRBV3-1 (or the pseudogene TRBV3-2) and TRBJ1-6; no reliable D call. The ends were cut back, 4 bases at V and 7 bases at J, with 14 bases in the middle. CDR1 LGHDT and CDR2 YNNKEL come from the germline V gene (reference sequence). The CDR3 is 15 residues long. The CDR3 here is CASSPDSTGNSPLHF. Written as DNA, the CDR3 is TGTGCCAGCAGCCCGGACTCCACGGGGAATTCACCCCTCCACTTT.

V is TRBV19 and J is TRBJ1-5; D is ambiguous. The CDR3 is made up of 13 amino acids. The germline gives CDR1 LNHDA, CDR2 SQIVND (reference sequence). The ends were cut back, 5 bases at V and 7 bases at J, with 12 bases in the middle. The CDR3, as DNA: TGTGCCAGTAGTGGTTGGGCCCTACAGCCCCAGCATTTT. Amino acids: CASSGWALQPQHF.

The chain uses TRBV27 and TRBJ1-3; 7 bases fit TRBD1. J lost 0 bases, V lost 6 bases, and 5 bases had no gene match. The germline gives CDR1 MNHEY, CDR2 SMNVEV (reference sequence). The CDR3 loop spans 15 amino acids. CDR3 nucleotides: TGTGCCAGCAGACAGGGGCAACACTCTGGAAACACCATATATTTT. It yields the protein CASRQGQHSGNTIYF.

CDR3: CASSTGQYYGYTF. As DNA, the CDR3 is TGTGCCAGTAGTACCGGACAGTACTATGGCTACACCTTC. The chain is built from TRBV19 and TRBJ1-2, with a weak D call TRBD1 (6 bases). In germline, CDR1 is LNHDA, CDR2 SQIVND (reference sequence). The CDR3 is 13 amino acids. V was cut by 4 bases and J by 3 bases, with 9 bases left in between.

The chain has TRBV2 and TRBJ1-2; 8 nucleotides align to TRBD1. Germline lookup yields CDR1 SNHLY and CDR2 FYNNEI. V gave up 2 bases and J gave up 8 bases; unmatched junction bases: 10. The CDR3 contains 15 residues. For the CDR3, the DNA is TGTGCCAGCAGTGAAAAGGGCAGGGGGCTAGAGGGCTACACCTTC. Its protein is CASSEKGRGLEGYTF.

A single count supports this clone. V and J are TRBV28 and TRBJ1-2; D is undetermined. Trimming pared 3 bases from V and 6 bases from J, leaving 11 bases between. The CDR3 is 13 amino acids. Looked up from germline, CDR1 is MDHEN and CDR2 is SYDVKM. As DNA, the CDR3 is TGTGCCAGCAGTTTGAGGTTGGCAGATGGCTACACCTTC. Translating gives CASSLRLADGYTF.

In its sample, this clone was seen once. The chain is built from TRBV4-2 and TRBJ2-4; 10 bases align to TRBD1. Germline CDR1 reads LGHNA; CDR2 reads YNFKEQ. V lost 5 bases and J lost 0; bases outside the gene matches: 4. The CDR3 runs to 16 residues. This chain's CDR3 is CASSKGTGVAKNIQYF. The CDR3 region has the DNA TGTGCCAGCAGCAAGGGGACAGGGGTAGCCAAAAACATTCAGTACTTC.

CDR3 region: CASSLEAVSHYGYTF. DNA of the CDR3: TGTGCCAGCAGCTTAGAGGCAGTATCCCACTATGGCTACACCTTC. The V and J genes are TRBV11-2 and TRBJ1-2; the D is unclear. Germline values: CDR1 SGHAT, CDR2 FQNNGV. V shed 0 bases and J shed 3 bases, with 11 bases lying between them. This CDR3 is built from 15 residues.

This rearrangement joins TRBV4-2 to TRBJ1-4; TRBD1 matches 7 bases. The ends lost 4 bases at V and 7 bases at J; junction bases unmatched: 3. CDR3 length equals 13 residues. Germline CDR1 is LGHNA and CDR2 is YNFKEQ. CDR3 sequence reads: CASSRDSGEKLFF. In DNA form, the CDR3 reads TGTGCCAGCAGCCGGGACAGTGGTGAAAAACTGTTTTTT.

The sample holds one count of this clone. The gene calls are TRBV12-3 or TRBV12-4 and TRBJ1-5; TRBD1 agrees at 8 bases. V lost 5 bases, J lost 11 bases, and 8 bases stayed unmatched. The CDR3 covers 13 residues. CDR3 sequence reads: CASSRDRTLTQHF. CDR3 nucleotide sequence: TGTGCCAGCAGTCGGGACAGGACTTTAACCCAGCATTTT.

The chain links TRBV4-3 to TRBJ1-2; D ambiguous. CDR1 and CDR2 from the germline V gene are LGHNA and YSLEER. This CDR3 is built from 14 residues. V lost 1 base to trimming and J lost 7 bases, with 13 bases between them. CDR3 amino acids: CASSQAAAARGYTF. The DNA of the CDR3 is TGCGCCAGCAGCCAAGCTGCGGCGGCGCGTGGCTACACCTTC.

The chain links TRBV4-1 to TRBJ1-4, with 8 bases that match TRBD1. Germline assignment: CDR1 MGHRA and CDR2 YSYEKL. The CDR3 extends over 15 amino acids. Trimming at V came to 3 bases and at J to 6 bases, leaving 6 bases not matched to a gene. CDR3 in DNA: TGCGCCAGCAGCCATACGGACAGGGAGGATGAAAAACTGTTTTTT. Translated, it gives CASSHTDREDEKLFF.